The entry that follows covers one T cell receptor beta chain sequence. Its antigen remains unknown. This record comes from a study of cytomegalovirus exposure and HLA in healthy donors. Study at large: Earlier results showed almost 120 million unique TCR beta sequences derived from some 180 million T cells. Study outcomes and limitations: The records held CMV serostatus as the only immune exposure information. In an earlier analysis, in 540 or so donors, most V segments appeared productive either ~87% or ~30% of the time. The classifier, whose performance was assessed in both the original and validation cohorts, reportedly diagnosed cytomegalovirus status with high specificity and sensitivity.

With 60 Vbeta and 13 Jbeta primers, the PCR was carried out. The table came from immunoSEQ multiplex PCR; TCRdb's copy has only in-frame clones and leaves some out. The sample includes about 170,000 clones, roughly 80% seen only once; the top ten take 2.5% to 3.5%. Material: PBMCs. The source of this sequence is a female donor in good health and CMV-seronegative.

The CDR3 nucleotides are TGTGCCAGCAGTCCCCCCCCGACAGGCAGAGCCTCTGGAAACACCATATATTTT. Amino acids: CASSPPPTGRASGNTIYF. The V call is TRBV28, the J call TRBJ1-3; TRBD1 is a possible D gene (6 bases). CDR1 is MDHEN and CDR2 is SYDVKM in the germline V gene. The V gene lost 5 bases and the J gene lost 0 bases, with 20 bases spanning the gap. This CDR3 contains 18 residues.